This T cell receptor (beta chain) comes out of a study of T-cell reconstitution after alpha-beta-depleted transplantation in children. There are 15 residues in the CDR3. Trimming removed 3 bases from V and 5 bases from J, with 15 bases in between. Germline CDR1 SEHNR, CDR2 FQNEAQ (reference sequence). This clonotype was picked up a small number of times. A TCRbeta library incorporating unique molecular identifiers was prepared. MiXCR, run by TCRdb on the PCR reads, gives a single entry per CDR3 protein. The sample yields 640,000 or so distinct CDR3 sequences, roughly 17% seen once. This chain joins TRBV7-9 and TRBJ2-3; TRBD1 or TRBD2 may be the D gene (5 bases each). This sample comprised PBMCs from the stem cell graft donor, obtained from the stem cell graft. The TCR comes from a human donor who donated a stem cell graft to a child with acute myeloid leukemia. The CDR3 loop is CASSFLGDRLDTQYF. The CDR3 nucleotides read TGTGCCAGCAGCTTTTTGGGGGATCGTTTAGATACGCAGTATTTT.